This TCR beta chain was sequenced for a study of T cell responses to AZD1222 COVID-19 vaccine. Using immunoSEQ multiplex PCR, the repertoire was profiled, and TCRdb retains in-frame clones only, with some absent. The table has more than 95,000 clones, about 90% seen once. With 2 bases removed from V and 1 base from J, the gap between germline ends came to 5 bases. The CDR3 is 13 amino acids. Germline V gene sequence: CDR1 MNHEY, CDR2 SVGAGI. With respect to this clone: Its target is not known.

Study-level findings and limits: After two AZD1222 doses, spike-specific TCR breadth and depth rose versus day 0. Dominant at 160-218 and 743-854, vaccine-associated CD4 TCRs also spanned spike. Donors were largely white British and mainly female; clonal diversity was possibly underestimated.

The sequence derives from an adult in good health. This specimen was peripheral blood, taken on day 0 of AZD1222 vaccination. The chain is built from TRBV6-5 and TRBJ1-1, with D unresolved. The CDR3 region is CASSYGKNTEAFF. As DNA, the CDR3 is TGTGCCAGCAGTTACGGTAAGAACACTGAAGCTTTCTTT.